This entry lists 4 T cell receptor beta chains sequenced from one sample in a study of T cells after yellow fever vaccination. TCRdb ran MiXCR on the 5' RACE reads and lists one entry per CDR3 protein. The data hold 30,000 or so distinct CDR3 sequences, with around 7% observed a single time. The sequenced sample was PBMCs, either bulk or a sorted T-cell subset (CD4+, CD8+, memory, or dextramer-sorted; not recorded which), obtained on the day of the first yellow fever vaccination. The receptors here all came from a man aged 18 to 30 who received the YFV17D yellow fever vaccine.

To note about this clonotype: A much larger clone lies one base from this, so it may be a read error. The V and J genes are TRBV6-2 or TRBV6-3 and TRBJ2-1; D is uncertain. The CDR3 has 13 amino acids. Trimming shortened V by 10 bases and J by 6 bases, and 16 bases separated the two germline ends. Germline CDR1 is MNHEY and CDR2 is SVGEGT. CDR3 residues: CANTYGLFNEQFF. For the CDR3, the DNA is TGTGCCAACACCTACGGGTTGTTCAATGAGCAGTTCTTC.

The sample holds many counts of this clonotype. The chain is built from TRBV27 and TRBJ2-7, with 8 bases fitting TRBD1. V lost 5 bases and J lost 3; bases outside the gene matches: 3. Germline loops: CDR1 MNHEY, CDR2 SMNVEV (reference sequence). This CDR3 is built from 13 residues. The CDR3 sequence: CASSPRGLYEQYV. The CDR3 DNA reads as TGTGCCAGCAGTCCCAGGGGGCTCTACGAGCAGTACGTC.

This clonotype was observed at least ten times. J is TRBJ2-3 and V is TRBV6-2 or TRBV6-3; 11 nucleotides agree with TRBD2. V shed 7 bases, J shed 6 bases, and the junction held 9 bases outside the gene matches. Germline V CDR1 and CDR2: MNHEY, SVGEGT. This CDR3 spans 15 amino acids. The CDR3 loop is CASTRLAGLRDTQYF. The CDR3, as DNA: TGTGCCAGCACCCGACTAGCGGGGTTGAGGGATACGCAGTATTTT.

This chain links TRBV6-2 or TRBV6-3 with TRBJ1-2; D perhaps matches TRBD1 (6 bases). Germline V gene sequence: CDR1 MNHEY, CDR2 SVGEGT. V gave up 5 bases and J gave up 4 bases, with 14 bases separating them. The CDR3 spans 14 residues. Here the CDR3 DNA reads TGTGCCAGCAGTATGGACAGATCAGGCTATGGCTACACCTTC. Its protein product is CASSMDRSGYGYTF.